The 11 T cell receptor beta chains given below trace back to one sample, sequenced in a study of cytomegalovirus exposure and HLA in healthy donors. With 60 Vbeta and 13 Jbeta primers, the PCR was carried out. Repertoires were generated with immunoSEQ multiplex PCR, while TCRdb's copy carries only in-frame clones and drops some. The sample holds 130,000 to 150,000 clones, around 83% seen once. The sequenced material came from PBMCs. These receptors all come from a man between 35 and 55 years old in good health and CMV-seropositive.

This chain links TRBV27 with TRBJ1-5; no definite D call. This CDR3 comprises 15 residues. Between the trimmed V and J ends, which lost 5 bases and 2 bases, there was a span of 13 bases. Germline CDR1 is MNHEY and CDR2 is SMNVEV (reference sequence). This CDR3 reads CASSKQPAGNQPQHF. CDR3 DNA: TGTGCCAGCAGTAAACAGCCTGCTGGCAATCAGCCCCAGCATTTT.

The V gene is TRBV6-5, the J gene TRBJ1-5; TRBD1 is a possible D gene (5 bases). V shed 3 bases and J shed 7 bases, with 10 bases lying between them. The germline V gene has CDR1 MNHEY and CDR2 SVGAGI. The length of the CDR3 is 13 residues. CDR3: CASSYGGGQPQHF. The CDR3 DNA sequence: TGTGCCAGCAGTTATGGGGGAGGACAGCCCCAGCATTTT.

The genes are TRBV6-1 and TRBJ2-3; D is undetermined. From germline, CDR1 is MNHNS and CDR2 SASEGT. The CDR3 spans 11 residues. V shed 5 bases and J shed 7 bases, with 7 bases lying between them. CDR3 sequence (DNA): TGTGCCAGCAGTTACACTAATACGCAGTATTTT. It encodes CASSYTNTQYF.

The chain links TRBV11-1 to TRBJ2-1; D gene ambiguous. The CDR3 is made up of 14 amino acids. The V and J ends lost 3 bases and 5 bases respectively, with 11 bases between them. CDR1 and CDR2 (germline): SGHAT, FQDESV (reference sequence). The CDR3 loop reads CASSLRPRDNEQFF. CDR3 nucleotides: TGTGCCAGCAGCTTGCGGCCCCGGGACAATGAGCAGTTCTTC. The full variable domain, in which reference TRBV11-1 and TRBJ2-1 provide the parts outside the CDR3, is EAEVAQSPRYKITEKSQAVAFWCDPISGHATLYWYRQILGQGPELLVQFQDESVVDDSQLPKDRFSAERLKGVDSTLKIQPAELGDSAMYLCASSLRPRDNEQFFGPGTRLTVL.

The chain joins TRBV30 to TRBJ1-5, with TRBD1 matching over 10 bases. The ends lost 2 bases at V and 2 bases at J; junction bases unmatched: 6. The CDR3 has 16 residues. Germline CDR1 and CDR2: GTSNPN and SVGIG (reference sequence). This CDR3 is CAWSSSGTGGNQPQHF. For the CDR3, the DNA is TGTGCCTGGAGTTCTTCCGGGACAGGGGGCAATCAGCCCCAGCATTTT. Full variable domain (missing parts from reference TRBV30 and TRBJ1-5): SQTIHQWPATLVQPVGSPLSLECTVEGTSNPNLYWYRQAAGRGLQLLFYSVGIGQISSEVPQNLSASRPQDRQFILSSKKLLLSDSGFYLCAWSSSGTGGNQPQHFGDGTRLSIL.

This clone is a singleton in its sample. DNA of the CDR3: TGTGCCCTTTGTCGGGGACTAGCGGGAGCGGGGGAGCAGTACTTC. This encodes CALCRGLAGAGEQYF. The chain employs TRBV15 and TRBJ2-5; 14 bases match TRBD2. The CDR3 loop spans 15 amino acids. Germline V gives CDR1 LNHNV, CDR2 YYDKDF (reference sequence). Trimming removed 11 bases from V and 11 bases from J; junction bases left unmatched: 16.

This clone was observed a few times. The chain joins TRBV2 to TRBJ1-5, with D hard to call. Germline assignment: CDR1 SNHLY and CDR2 FYNNEI. This CDR3 region has 12 residues. V lost 6 bases to trimming and J lost 9 bases, with 12 bases between them. CDR3 residues: CASRRGRPPQHF. DNA of the CDR3: TGTGCCAGCAGACGGGGAAGGCCGCCCCAGCATTTT.

The chain uses TRBV5-1 and TRBJ2-7, with D tentatively TRBD2 (5 bases). The CDR3 loop spans 14 amino acids. Germline CDR1 SGHRS, CDR2 YFSETQ. The germline V and J ends were trimmed by 2 bases and 2 bases, with 11 bases remaining between them. CDR3 amino acids: CASSFREGTYEQYF. For the CDR3, the DNA is TGCGCCAGCAGCTTCAGAGAGGGAACCTACGAGCAGTACTTC.

This clone appeared a single time. This chain links TRBV11-3 with TRBJ2-7, with a tentative D call TRBD2 (5 bases). The germline V gene has CDR1 SGHNT and CDR2 YENEEA. V was cut by 0 bases and J by 3 bases, with 6 bases left in between. This CDR3 spans 13 amino acids. CDR3 in amino acids: CASSLDRGYEQYF. The CDR3 nucleotides read TGTGCCAGCAGCTTAGATCGGGGCTACGAGCAGTACTTC.

In DNA, the CDR3 is TGTGCCACCACCGGGGAGTTTGGCTACACCTTC. Its translation is CATTGEFGYTF. The chain employs TRBV10-3 and TRBJ1-2; D is uncertain. Trimming stripped 10 bases from V and 7 bases from J, with 13 bases between. There are 11 residues in the CDR3. Per the germline V gene, CDR1 is ENHRY and CDR2 is SYGVKD.

The chain employs TRBV18 and TRBJ2-2, with TRBD1 matching 9 bases. CDR3 size: 18 residues. V gave up 3 bases and J gave up 1 base; unmatched junction bases: 9. CDR1 is KGHSH, CDR2 LQKENI, per germline. The CDR3 DNA reads as TGTGCCAGCTCACCCACCTACCGGGACAGGGAGAACACCGGGGAGCTGTTTTTT. Its protein product is CASSPTYRDRENTGELFF.